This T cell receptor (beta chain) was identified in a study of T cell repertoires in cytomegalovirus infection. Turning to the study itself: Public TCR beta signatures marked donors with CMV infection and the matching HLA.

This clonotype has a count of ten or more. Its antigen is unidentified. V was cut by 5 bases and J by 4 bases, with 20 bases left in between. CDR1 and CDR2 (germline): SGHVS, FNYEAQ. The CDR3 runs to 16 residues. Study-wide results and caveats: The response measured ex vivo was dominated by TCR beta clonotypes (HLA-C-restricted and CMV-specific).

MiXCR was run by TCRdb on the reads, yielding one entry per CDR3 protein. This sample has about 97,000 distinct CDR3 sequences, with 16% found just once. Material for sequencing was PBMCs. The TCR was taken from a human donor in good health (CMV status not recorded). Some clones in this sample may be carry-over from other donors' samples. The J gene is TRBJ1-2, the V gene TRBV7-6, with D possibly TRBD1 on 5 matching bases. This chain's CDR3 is CASSPIPGRTFYGYTF. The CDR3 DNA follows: TGTGCCAGCAGCCCAATCCCGGGTCGGACATTCTATGGCTACACCTTC.